The clone carrying this TCR beta chain showed up just once. V dropped 3 bases and J dropped 4 bases, with 7 bases sitting between them. CDR3 length equals 13 residues. The sample originates from a study of blood T cell repertoires in COVID-19. Study information: Whether acute or convalescent, the COVID-19 samples came from the United States, Italy and Spain. PBMCs, B-cell-depleted T cells, or T cells were the source of the cDNA or gDNA that made up the material.

Using immunoSEQ multiplex PCR, the repertoire was profiled, and TCRdb retains in-frame clones only, with some absent. The sample lists approximately 280,000 clones, roughly 86% occurring once. Sequenced sample: peripheral blood. The clonotype was recovered from a woman in her twenties or thirties who had recovered from COVID-19. The gene calls are TRBV12-3 or TRBV12-4 and TRBJ1-5, with D unresolved. In DNA, the CDR3 is TGTGCCAGCAGTTTGGAGAGGAATCAGCCCCAGCATTTT. It is translated as CASSLERNQPQHF.